This TCR beta chain comes out of a study of T cells in Graves' hyperthyroidism and ophthalmopathy. Findings of the study overall: Among thyroid clonotypes expanded above 0.001, most also appeared in blood.

Not enrolled were patients with uncontrolled infection, other autoimmune disease, pregnancy or lactation. Clinicians diagnosed patients from clinical symptoms, serum thyroxine and TRAb, thyroid ultrasound and orbital computed tomography. Amplified regions were TCR beta CDR3 sequences from RNA transcripts. With the HTBI primer set, the TCR CDR3 went through a first round of RT-PCR. TCRdb fed the multiplex PCR reads into MiXCR, producing one record per CDR3 protein. This sample carries fewer than 300,000 distinct CDR3 sequences, 20% to 25% of them seen once, and the ten largest clones take roughly a quarter. This clonotype was seen at least ten times. Antigen specificity is unknown. CDR1 DFQATT and CDR2 SNEGSKA come from the germline V gene (reference sequence). The CDR3 contains 16 residues. Trimming removed 7 bases from V and 7 bases from J; junction bases left unmatched: 14.

The origin of this receptor is a man aged 35-49 years with Graves' hyperthyroidism that later progressed to Graves' ophthalmopathy. The specimen sequenced was blood. This rearrangement joins TRBV20-1 to TRBJ1-6, with 9 bases matching TRBD1. CDR3 sequence: CSVLGQGLPINSPLHF. DNA for the CDR3: TGCAGTGTCCTAGGACAGGGGCTCCCGATAAATTCACCCCTCCACTTT.